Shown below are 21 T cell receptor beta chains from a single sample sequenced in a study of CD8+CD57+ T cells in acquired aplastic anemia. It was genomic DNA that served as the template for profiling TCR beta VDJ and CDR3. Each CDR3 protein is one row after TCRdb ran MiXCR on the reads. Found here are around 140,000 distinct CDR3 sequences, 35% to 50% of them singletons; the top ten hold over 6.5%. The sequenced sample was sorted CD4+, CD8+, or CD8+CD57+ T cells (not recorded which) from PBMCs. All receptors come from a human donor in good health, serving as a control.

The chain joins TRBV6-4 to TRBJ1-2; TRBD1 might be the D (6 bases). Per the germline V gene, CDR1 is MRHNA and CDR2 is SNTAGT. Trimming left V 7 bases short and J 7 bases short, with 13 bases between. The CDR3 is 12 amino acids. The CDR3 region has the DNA TGTGCCAGCACCACAGGGTTCACTGGCTACACCTTC. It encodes CASTTGFTGYTF.

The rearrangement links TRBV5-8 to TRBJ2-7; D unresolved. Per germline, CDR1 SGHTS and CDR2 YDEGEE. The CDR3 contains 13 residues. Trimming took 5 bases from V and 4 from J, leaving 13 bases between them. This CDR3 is CASSPTAHYEQYF. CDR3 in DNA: TGTGCCAGCAGTCCGACGGCCCATTACGAGCAGTACTTC.

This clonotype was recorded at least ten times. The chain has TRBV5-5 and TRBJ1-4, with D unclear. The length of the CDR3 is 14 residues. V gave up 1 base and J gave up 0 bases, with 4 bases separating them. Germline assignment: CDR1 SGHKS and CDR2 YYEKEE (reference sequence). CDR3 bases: TGTGCCAGCAGCTTGAGGCCAACTAATGAAAAACTGTTTTTT. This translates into CASSLRPTNEKLFF.

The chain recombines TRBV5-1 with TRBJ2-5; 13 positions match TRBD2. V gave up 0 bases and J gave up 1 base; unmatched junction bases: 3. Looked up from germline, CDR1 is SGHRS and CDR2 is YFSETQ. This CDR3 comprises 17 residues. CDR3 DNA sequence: TGCGCCAGCAGCTTGGCCGGACTAGCGGGGGCCCAAGAGACCCAGTACTTC. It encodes CASSLAGLAGAQETQYF.

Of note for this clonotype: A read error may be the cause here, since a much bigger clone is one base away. The DNA for the CDR3 is TGTGCCAGCAGACAGACAGGGCGCTCCTACAATGAGCAGTCCTTC. As protein: CASRQTGRSYNEQSF. This rearrangement joins TRBV6-1 to TRBJ2-1, with TRBD1 matching over 7 bases. Germline V gene lookup returns CDR1 MNHNS and CDR2 SASEGT. CDR3 length: 15 residues.

The CDR3, as DNA: TGTGCCAGCAGCCACCCGGGACTAGCGAGCAATGAGCAGTTCTTC. Encoded protein: CASSHPGLASNEQFF. The chain combines TRBV3-1 with TRBJ2-1; 10 nucleotides align to TRBD2. Germline CDR1 and CDR2: LGHDT and YNNKEL (reference sequence). The V segment lost 3 bases and the J segment 6 bases; nucleotides outside the gene matches: 5. This CDR3 spans 15 amino acids.

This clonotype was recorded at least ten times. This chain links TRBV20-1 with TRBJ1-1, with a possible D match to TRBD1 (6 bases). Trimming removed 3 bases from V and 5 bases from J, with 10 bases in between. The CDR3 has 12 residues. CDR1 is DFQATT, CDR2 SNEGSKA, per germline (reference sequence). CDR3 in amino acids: CSASIGGTEAFF. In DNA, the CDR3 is TGCAGTGCTAGTATAGGGGGAACTGAAGCTTTCTTT.

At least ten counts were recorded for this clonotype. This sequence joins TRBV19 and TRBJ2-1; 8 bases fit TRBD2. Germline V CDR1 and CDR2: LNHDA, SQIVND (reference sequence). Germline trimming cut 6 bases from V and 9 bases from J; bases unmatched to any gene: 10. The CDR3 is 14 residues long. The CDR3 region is CASRTVGAGGEQFF. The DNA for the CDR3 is TGTGCCAGTAGAACCGTGGGGGCGGGAGGTGAGCAGTTCTTC.

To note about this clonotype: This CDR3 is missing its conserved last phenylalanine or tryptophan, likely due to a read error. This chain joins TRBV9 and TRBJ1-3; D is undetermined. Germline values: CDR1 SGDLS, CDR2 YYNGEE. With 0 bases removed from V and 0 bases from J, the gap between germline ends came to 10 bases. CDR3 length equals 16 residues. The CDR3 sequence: CASSVGVGSSGNTIYP. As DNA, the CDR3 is TGTGCCAGCAGCGTAGGGGTCGGCTCCTCTGGAAACACCATATATCCT.

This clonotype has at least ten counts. The CDR3 DNA follows: TGTGCCTGGGGGGACATAGATCAGCCCCAGCATTTT. This translates into CAWGDIDQPQHF. The chain joins TRBV30 to TRBJ1-5, with D possibly being TRBD1 (6 bases). The ends were cut back, 5 bases at V and 5 bases at J, with 10 bases in the middle. CDR1 GTSNPN and CDR2 SVGIG come from the germline V gene (reference sequence). This CDR3 is built from 12 residues.

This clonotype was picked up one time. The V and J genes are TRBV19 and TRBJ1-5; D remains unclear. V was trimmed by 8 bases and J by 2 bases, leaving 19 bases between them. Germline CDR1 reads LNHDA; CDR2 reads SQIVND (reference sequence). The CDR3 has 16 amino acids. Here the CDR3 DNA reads TGTGCCAGTGCCGAATGGACTCCCACCGGCAATCAGCCCCAGCATTTT. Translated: CASAEWTPTGNQPQHF.

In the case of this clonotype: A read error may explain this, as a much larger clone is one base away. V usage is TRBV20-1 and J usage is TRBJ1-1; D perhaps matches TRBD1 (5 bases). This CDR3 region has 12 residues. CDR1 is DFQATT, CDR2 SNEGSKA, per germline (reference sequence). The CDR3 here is CSARADRLGALF. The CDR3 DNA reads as TGCAGTGCTAGAGCCGACAGATTAGGAGCTCTCTTT.

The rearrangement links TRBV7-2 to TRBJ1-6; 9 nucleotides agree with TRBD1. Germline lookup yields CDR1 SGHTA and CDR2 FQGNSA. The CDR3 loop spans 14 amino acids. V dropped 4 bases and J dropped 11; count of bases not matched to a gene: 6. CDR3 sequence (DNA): TGTGCCAGCAGCTGCCGGGACAGGGAGGCACCCCTCCACTTT. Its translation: CASSCRDREAPLHF.

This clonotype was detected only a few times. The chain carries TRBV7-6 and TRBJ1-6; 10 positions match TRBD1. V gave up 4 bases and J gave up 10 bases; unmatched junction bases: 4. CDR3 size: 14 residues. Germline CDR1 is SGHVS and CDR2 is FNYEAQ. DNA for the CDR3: TGTGCCAGCAGCTCTGACAGGGGGCTATCACCCCTCCACTTT. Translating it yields CASSSDRGLSPLHF. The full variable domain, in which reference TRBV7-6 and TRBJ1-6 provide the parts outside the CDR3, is GAGVSQSPRYKVTKRGQDVALRCDPISGHVSLYWYRQALGQGPEFLTYFNYEAQQDKSGLPNDRFSAERPEGSISTLTIQRTEQRDSAMYRCASSSDRGLSPLHFGNGTRLTVT.

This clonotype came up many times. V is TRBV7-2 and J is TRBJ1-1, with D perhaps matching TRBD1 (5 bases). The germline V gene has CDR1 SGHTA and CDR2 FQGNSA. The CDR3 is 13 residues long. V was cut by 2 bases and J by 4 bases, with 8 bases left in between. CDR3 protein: CASSLTRATEAFF. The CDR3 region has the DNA TGTGCCAGCAGCTTAACCAGGGCCACTGAAGCTTTCTTT.

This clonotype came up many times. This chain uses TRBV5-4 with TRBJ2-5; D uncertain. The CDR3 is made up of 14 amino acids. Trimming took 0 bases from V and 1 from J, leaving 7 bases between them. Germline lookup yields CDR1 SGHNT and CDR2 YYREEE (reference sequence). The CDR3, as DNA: TGTGCCAGCAGCTTGGGGACCATCCAAGAGACCCAGTACTTC. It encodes CASSLGTIQETQYF.

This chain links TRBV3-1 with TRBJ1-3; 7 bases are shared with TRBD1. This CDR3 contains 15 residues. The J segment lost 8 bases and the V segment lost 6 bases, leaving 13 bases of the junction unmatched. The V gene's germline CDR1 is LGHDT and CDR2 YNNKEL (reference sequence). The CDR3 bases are TGTGCCAGCAGGCCTGGACAGGCCCCGGGGGACACCATATATTTT. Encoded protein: CASRPGQAPGDTIYF.

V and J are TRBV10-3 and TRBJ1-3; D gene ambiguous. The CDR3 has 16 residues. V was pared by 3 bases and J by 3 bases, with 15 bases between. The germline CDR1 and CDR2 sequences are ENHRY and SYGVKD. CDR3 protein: CAISDTYIGLGNTIYF. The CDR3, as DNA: TGTGCCATCAGTGACACATACATCGGACTTGGAAACACCATATATTTT.

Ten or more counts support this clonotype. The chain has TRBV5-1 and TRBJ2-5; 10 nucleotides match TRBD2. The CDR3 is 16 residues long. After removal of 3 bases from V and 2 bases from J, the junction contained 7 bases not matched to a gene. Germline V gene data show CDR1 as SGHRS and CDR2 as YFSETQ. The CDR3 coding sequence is TGCGCCAGCAGCTCCTTAGCGGGGGGATCACAAGAGACCCAGTACTTC. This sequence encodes CASSSLAGGSQETQYF.

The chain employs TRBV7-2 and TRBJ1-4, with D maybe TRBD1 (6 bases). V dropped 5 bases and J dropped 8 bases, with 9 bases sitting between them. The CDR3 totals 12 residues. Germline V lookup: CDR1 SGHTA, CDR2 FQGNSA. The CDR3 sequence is CASSGGGEKLFF. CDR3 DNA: TGTGCCAGCAGCGGGGGGGGCGAAAAACTGTTTTTT. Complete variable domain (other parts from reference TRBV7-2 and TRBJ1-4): GAGVSQSPSNKVTEKGKDVELRCDPISGHTALYWYRQSLGQGLEFLIYFQGNSAPDKSGLPSDRFSAERTGGSVSTLTIQRTQQEDSAVYLCASSGGGEKLFFGSGTQLSVL.

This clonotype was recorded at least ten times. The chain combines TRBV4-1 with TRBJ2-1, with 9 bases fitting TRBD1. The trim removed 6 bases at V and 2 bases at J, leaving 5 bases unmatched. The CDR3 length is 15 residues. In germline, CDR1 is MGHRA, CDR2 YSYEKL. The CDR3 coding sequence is TGCGCCAGCAGTCCCGGGACAGGGACCTACAATGAGCAGTTCTTC. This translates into CASSPGTGTYNEQFF.